The rows below give T cell receptor beta chains drawn from one sample of a study of OX40 agonist ivuxolimab in advanced cancers. Libraries were prepared by immunoSEQ multiplex PCR; TCRdb keeps only in-frame clonotypes and omits some of them. Among 15,000 to 20,000 clones listed, about 70% were seen once. This sample comprised CD4+ or CD8+ T cells sorted from blood, obtained in a trial of the OX40 agonist ivuxolimab. The receptors originated from an adult with an advanced solid tumor such as melanoma, head and neck, liver or kidney cancer. CDR3s include the opening cysteine and the closing phenylalanine or tryptophan. The order of the fields is clone size, V gene, J gene, D gene, CDR3 DNA, CDR3 protein. The D gene is left open where the match is weak. The size entry is marked missing in some rows and otherwise reads once, few, many or a size class.

abundance: NA; v_gene: TRBV9; j_gene: TRBJ1-1; d_gene: TRBD1; CDR3nt: TGTGCCAGCAGCGAGAAGACCGGGACAGGGGGCGCAGCTTTCTTT; CDR3aa: CASSEKTGTGGAAFF
abundance: NA; v_gene: TRBV7-9; j_gene: TRBJ1-5; d_gene: NA; CDR3nt: TGTGCCAGCAGCTCCGACGGACAATATCAGCCCCAGCATTTT; CDR3aa: CASSSDGQYQPQHF
abundance: NA; v_gene: TRBV28; j_gene: TRBJ2-4; d_gene: TRBD2; CDR3nt: TGTGCCAGCAGTTTAGTTAGCGGGAGGGCCTTAGCCAAAAACATTCAGTACTTC; CDR3aa: CASSLVSGRALAKNIQYF
abundance: NA; v_gene: TRBV7-9; j_gene: TRBJ1-1; d_gene: NA; CDR3nt: TGTGCCAGCAGAGGGGAGTTGAACACTGAAGCTTTCTTT; CDR3aa: CASRGELNTEAFF
abundance: NA; v_gene: TRBV6-1; j_gene: TRBJ1-5; d_gene: NA; CDR3nt: TGTGCCAGCAGTGAAGCGGGGGCAAACTATCAGCCCCAGCATTTT; CDR3aa: CASSEAGANYQPQHF
abundance: NA; v_gene: TRBV7-8; j_gene: TRBJ1-2; d_gene: NA; CDR3nt: TGTGCCAGCAGCTTAGGGGCAGACAACTATGGCTACACCTTC; CDR3aa: CASSLGADNYGYTF
abundance: NA; v_gene: TRBV28; j_gene: TRBJ2-1; d_gene: TRBD1; CDR3nt: TGTGCCAGCAGCCTGGGGACAGGGTCCTACAATGAGCAGTTCTTC; CDR3aa: CASSLGTGSYNEQFF
abundance: NA; v_gene: TRBV5-4; j_gene: TRBJ2-7; d_gene: NA; CDR3nt: TGTGCCAGCAGCTTCCAGACCTACGAGCAGTACTTC; CDR3aa: CASSFQTYEQYF
abundance: medium-sized; v_gene: TRBV25-1; j_gene: TRBJ1-4; d_gene: NA; CDR3nt: TGTGCCAGCAGTGAATCTTGGACTCCCTCAACTAATGAAAAACTGTTTTTT; CDR3aa: CASSESWTPSTNEKLFF
abundance: NA; v_gene: TRBV6-5; j_gene: TRBJ1-2; d_gene: TRBD1; CDR3nt: TGTGCCAGCAGTTTAGGGGGACAGACTTATGGCTACACCTTC; CDR3aa: CASSLGGQTYGYTF
abundance: NA; v_gene: TRBV27; j_gene: TRBJ2-5; d_gene: TRBD1; CDR3nt: TGTGCCAGCAGTTCTCACGACAGGGGTCAAGAGACCCAGTACTTC; CDR3aa: CASSSHDRGQETQYF
abundance: NA; v_gene: TRBV7-6; j_gene: TRBJ2-6; d_gene: NA; CDR3nt: TGTGCCAGTAGCTTAGGGGACGGAGGGGCCAACGTCCTGACTTTC; CDR3aa: CASSLGDGGANVLTF
abundance: NA; v_gene: TRBV27; j_gene: TRBJ2-2; d_gene: NA; CDR3nt: TGTGCCAGCAGTTTCGGGCTAGCAACGAACACCGGGGAGCTGTTTTTT; CDR3aa: CASSFGLATNTGELFF
abundance: NA; v_gene: TRBV27; j_gene: TRBJ2-4; d_gene: TRBD2; CDR3nt: TGTGCCAGCAGTCAAGCGGGAGGGTGGTCTAACATTCAGTACTTC; CDR3aa: CASSQAGGWSNIQYF
abundance: NA; v_gene: TRBV19; j_gene: TRBJ1-1; d_gene: NA; CDR3nt: TGTGCCAGTGCTCGGGGAACTGAAGCTTTCTTT; CDR3aa: CASARGTEAFF
abundance: NA; v_gene: TRBV10-3; j_gene: TRBJ1-1; d_gene: NA; CDR3nt: TGTGCCATCAGTGAGGAGGATTTGAACACTGAAGCTTTCTTT; CDR3aa: CAISEEDLNTEAFF
abundance: NA; v_gene: TRBV5-4; j_gene: TRBJ2-7; d_gene: TRBD1; CDR3nt: TGTGCCAGCAGTCGGACAGGGGTCATTGACGAGCAGTACTTC; CDR3aa: CASSRTGVIDEQYF
abundance: NA; v_gene: TRBV6-4; j_gene: TRBJ2-7; d_gene: NA; CDR3nt: TGTGCCAGCAGTGATGAATGGGGATCCTACGAGCAGTACTTC; CDR3aa: CASSDEWGSYEQYF
abundance: few; v_gene: TRBV27; j_gene: TRBJ1-1; d_gene: NA; CDR3nt: TGTGCCAGCAGTTCTGGCCAGTTGAACACTGAAGCTTTCTTT; CDR3aa: CASSSGQLNTEAFF
abundance: NA; v_gene: TRBV28; j_gene: TRBJ2-7; d_gene: NA; CDR3nt: TGTGCCAGCAGTCCCTCCCACGAGCAGTACTTC; CDR3aa: CASSPSHEQYF
abundance: NA; v_gene: TRBV7-9; j_gene: TRBJ2-1; d_gene: TRBD2; CDR3nt: TGTGCCAGCAGCTTAATTGGGACTAGCGGGATTTTGTCCTACAATGAGCAGTTCTTC; CDR3aa: CASSLIGTSGILSYNEQFF
abundance: few; v_gene: TRBV9; j_gene: TRBJ2-7; d_gene: TRBD1; CDR3nt: TGTGCCAGCAGCGGCGGGGACAGGGGGCGTGATGAGCAGTACTTC; CDR3aa: CASSGGDRGRDEQYF
abundance: few; v_gene: TRBV9; j_gene: TRBJ2-5; d_gene: NA; CDR3nt: TGTGCCAGCAGCGTATGGGGCGAGGTAGGGGAGACCCAGTACTTC; CDR3aa: CASSVWGEVGETQYF
abundance: NA; v_gene: TRBV14; j_gene: TRBJ2-2; d_gene: NA; CDR3nt: TGTGCCAGCAGCCAAGATAGGCTTGGGGGCGTTGGCCGGGAGCTGTTTTTT; CDR3aa: CASSQDRLGGVGRELFF
abundance: few; v_gene: TRBV28; j_gene: TRBJ2-1; d_gene: NA; CDR3nt: TGTGCCAGCAGTTCTCCCTCGCCCAGGGGAGACTACAATGAGCAGTTCTTC; CDR3aa: CASSSPSPRGDYNEQFF
abundance: NA; v_gene: TRBV4-1; j_gene: TRBJ2-3; d_gene: NA; CDR3nt: TGCGCCAGCAGCCAAGAAGAAGGCAGAAGTACGCAGTATTTT; CDR3aa: CASSQEEGRSTQYF
abundance: NA; v_gene: TRBV7-9; j_gene: TRBJ2-7; d_gene: NA; CDR3nt: TGTGCCAGCAGCTTAGTGGACGGTACCTACGAGCAGTACTTC; CDR3aa: CASSLVDGTYEQYF
abundance: medium-sized; v_gene: TRBV11-2; j_gene: TRBJ1-1; d_gene: NA; CDR3nt: TGTGCCAGCAGTCTGGGGACTACGAACACTGAAGCTTTCTTT; CDR3aa: CASSLGTTNTEAFF
abundance: NA; v_gene: TRBV5-6; j_gene: TRBJ2-7; d_gene: NA; CDR3nt: TGTGCCAGCAGCTTGCTCACCTACGAGCAGTACTTC; CDR3aa: CASSLLTYEQYF
abundance: once; v_gene: TRBV6-5; j_gene: TRBJ2-5; d_gene: NA; CDR3nt: TGTGCCAGCAGTGGGTCCAAGGCGAGGAGAGAGACCCAGTACTTC; CDR3aa: CASSGSKARRETQYF
abundance: NA; v_gene: TRBV6-5; j_gene: TRBJ2-7; d_gene: NA; CDR3nt: TGTGCCAGCAAAACAGGGTACGAGCAGTACTTC; CDR3aa: CASKTGYEQYF
abundance: NA; v_gene: TRBV2; j_gene: TRBJ1-2; d_gene: NA; CDR3nt: TGTGCCAGCAGTGAGATCCCAGAGATCTATGGCTACACCTTC; CDR3aa: CASSEIPEIYGYTF
abundance: NA; v_gene: TRBV4-1; j_gene: TRBJ2-5; d_gene: NA; CDR3nt: TGCGCCAGCAGCCAAGCTCAATGGGGCTCTAAAGAGACCCAGTACTTC; CDR3aa: CASSQAQWGSKETQYF
abundance: NA; v_gene: TRBV4-1; j_gene: TRBJ2-1; d_gene: TRBD2; CDR3nt: TGCGCCAGCAGCCCAAGCGGGAGGGGGGGCAATGAGCAGTTCTTC; CDR3aa: CASSPSGRGGNEQFF
abundance: NA; v_gene: TRBV29-1; j_gene: TRBJ2-1; d_gene: TRBD2; CDR3nt: TGCAGCGTTGACGGACTAGCCGATTACAATGGGATTGAGCAGTTCTTC; CDR3aa: CSVDGLADYNGIEQFF
abundance: NA; v_gene: TRBV6-1; j_gene: TRBJ2-5; d_gene: TRBD1; CDR3nt: TGTGCCAGCAGTGAACCGGGACAGGGTTACGAGACCCAGTACTTC; CDR3aa: CASSEPGQGYETQYF
abundance: NA; v_gene: TRBV5-4; j_gene: TRBJ2-2; d_gene: NA; CDR3nt: TGTGCCAGCAGCTCCCGGTCCCAGGGTGGCACCGGGGAGCTGTTTTTT; CDR3aa: CASSSRSQGGTGELFF
abundance: NA; v_gene: TRBV19; j_gene: TRBJ2-7; d_gene: TRBD2; CDR3nt: TGTGCCAGTAGCCCACTAGCGGGGAGCTACGAGCAGTACTTC; CDR3aa: CASSPLAGSYEQYF
abundance: NA; v_gene: TRBV18; j_gene: TRBJ2-7; d_gene: NA; CDR3nt: TGTGCCAGCTCCCCTGACAGGAACTCCTACGAGCAGTACTTC; CDR3aa: CASSPDRNSYEQYF
abundance: NA; v_gene: TRBV28; j_gene: TRBJ2-7; d_gene: TRBD1; CDR3nt: TGTGCCAGCAGTATCGGACAGGGGGCTTTGTCGGAGCAGTACTTC; CDR3aa: CASSIGQGALSEQYF
abundance: NA; v_gene: TRBV5-1; j_gene: TRBJ2-5; d_gene: NA; CDR3nt: TGCGCCAGCAGCTTGGTAGGGGGGCCCCGGTCGGGAGAGACCCAGTACTTC; CDR3aa: CASSLVGGPRSGETQYF
abundance: few; v_gene: TRBV4-3; j_gene: TRBJ2-1; d_gene: TRBD2; CDR3nt: TGCGCCAGCAGCCAAGACGAAGCGGGGGGTCGCTACAATGAGCAGTTCTTC; CDR3aa: CASSQDEAGGRYNEQFF
abundance: NA; v_gene: TRBV5-4; j_gene: TRBJ1-5; d_gene: NA; CDR3nt: TGTGCCAGCAGCTTGTGGGGGGGCAATCAGCCCCAGCATTTT; CDR3aa: CASSLWGGNQPQHF
abundance: NA; v_gene: TRBV7-9; j_gene: TRBJ2-7; d_gene: NA; CDR3nt: TGTGCCAGCAGCTTAGCCGGTAGCCTCTACGAGCAGTACTTC; CDR3aa: CASSLAGSLYEQYF
abundance: NA; v_gene: TRBV4-1; j_gene: TRBJ1-2; d_gene: NA; CDR3nt: TGCGCCAGCAGCCAAGAGGGGTTTGACTACACCTTC; CDR3aa: CASSQEGFDYTF
abundance: NA; v_gene: TRBV6-5; j_gene: TRBJ2-7; d_gene: TRBD1; CDR3nt: TGTGCCAGCGGCGACAGGGTAAGAGACGAGCAGTACTTC; CDR3aa: CASGDRVRDEQYF
abundance: once; v_gene: TRBV27; j_gene: TRBJ2-5; d_gene: NA; CDR3nt: TGTGCCAGCAGTAACCCCCCCCCGGGGACCCAGTACTTC; CDR3aa: CASSNPPPGTQYF
abundance: few; v_gene: TRBV5-1; j_gene: TRBJ2-4; d_gene: NA; CDR3nt: TGCGCCAGCAGCCTAGAGTCAGAGGACATTCAGTACTTC; CDR3aa: CASSLESEDIQYF
abundance: NA; v_gene: TRBV4-3; j_gene: TRBJ2-5; d_gene: NA; CDR3nt: TGCGCCAGCAGCCAAGAACAGGCCCAAGAGACCCAGTACTTC; CDR3aa: CASSQEQAQETQYF
abundance: many; v_gene: TRBV2; j_gene: TRBJ1-5; d_gene: NA; CDR3nt: TGTGCCAGCGTTTACAGTGCGGATCAGCCCCAGCATTTT; CDR3aa: CASVYSADQPQHF
abundance: NA; v_gene: TRBV4-3; j_gene: TRBJ1-1; d_gene: NA; CDR3nt: TGCGCCAGCAGCCAAGTTTACACAGGGAGCACTGAAGCTTTCTTT; CDR3aa: CASSQVYTGSTEAFF
abundance: NA; v_gene: TRBV11-3; j_gene: TRBJ2-1; d_gene: TRBD1; CDR3nt: TGTGCCAGCAGCCACCGACAGGGGTACATGGATGAGCAGTTCTTC; CDR3aa: CASSHRQGYMDEQFF
abundance: NA; v_gene: TRBV5-1; j_gene: TRBJ1-2; d_gene: NA; CDR3nt: TGCGCCAGCAGCTTAGACAGGAATGGCTACACCTTC; CDR3aa: CASSLDRNGYTF
abundance: NA; v_gene: TRBV7-6; j_gene: TRBJ1-3; d_gene: NA; CDR3nt: TGTGCCAGCAGCCGTCAGGGGCCTGGAAACACCATATATTTT; CDR3aa: CASSRQGPGNTIYF
abundance: NA; v_gene: TRBV7-9; j_gene: TRBJ2-3; d_gene: TRBD2; CDR3nt: TGTGCCAGCAGCTTAGGGGCAGCGGGAGGGCGCACAGATACGCAGTATTTT; CDR3aa: CASSLGAAGGRTDTQYF
abundance: once; v_gene: TRBV15; j_gene: TRBJ2-2; d_gene: NA; CDR3nt: TGTGCCACCAGCAGAGAACGGAACACCGGGGAGCTGTTTTTT; CDR3aa: CATSRERNTGELFF
abundance: NA; v_gene: TRBV11-2; j_gene: TRBJ1-2; d_gene: NA; CDR3nt: TGTGCCAGCAGCTTAGGGATGGGGACGAACTATGGCTACACCTTC; CDR3aa: CASSLGMGTNYGYTF
abundance: NA; v_gene: TRBV18; j_gene: TRBJ2-7; d_gene: NA; CDR3nt: TGTGCCAGCTCTGACAGCTACGAGCAGTACTTC; CDR3aa: CASSDSYEQYF
abundance: NA; v_gene: TRBV27; j_gene: TRBJ2-2; d_gene: TRBD2; CDR3nt: TGTGCCAGCAGTTTATTAGCGGGAGCGAACTCCTGGGAGCTGTTTTTT; CDR3aa: CASSLLAGANSWELFF